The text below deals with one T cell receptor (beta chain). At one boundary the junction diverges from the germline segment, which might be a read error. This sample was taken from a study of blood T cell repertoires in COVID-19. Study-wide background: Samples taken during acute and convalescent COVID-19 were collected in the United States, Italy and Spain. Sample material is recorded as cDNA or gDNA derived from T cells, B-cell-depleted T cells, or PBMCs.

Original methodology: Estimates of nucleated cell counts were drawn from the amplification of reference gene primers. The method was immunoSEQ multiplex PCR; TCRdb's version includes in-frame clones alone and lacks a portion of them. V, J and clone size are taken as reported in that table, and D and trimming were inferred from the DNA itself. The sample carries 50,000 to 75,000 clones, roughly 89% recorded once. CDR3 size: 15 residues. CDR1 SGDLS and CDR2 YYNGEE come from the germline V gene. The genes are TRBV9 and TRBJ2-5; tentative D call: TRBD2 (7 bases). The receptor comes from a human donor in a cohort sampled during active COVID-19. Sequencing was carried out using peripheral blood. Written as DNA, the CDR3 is TGTGCCAGCAGCGTGATGGGGGAGGGACAAGAAACCCAGTACTTC. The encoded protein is CASSVMGEGQETQYF. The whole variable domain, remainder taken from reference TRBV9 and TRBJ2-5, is DSGVTQTPKHLITATGQRVTLRCSPRSGDLSVYWYQQSLDQGLQFLIQYYNGEERAKGNILERFSAQQFPDLHSELNLSSLELGDSALYFCASSVMGEGQETQYFGPGTRLLVL.